Sequencing of this T cell receptor beta chain was carried out in a study of blood T cells in healthy people across ages. Through a sample-barcoded 5' primer and a J-beta primer mix, a second PCR was run for about 6 to 11 cycles. Via MiXCR, TCRdb re-called the 5' RACE reads, giving one row per CDR3 protein. The sample records 800,000 to 950,000 distinct CDR3 sequences, 36% being singletons. On this clonotype: A much larger clone lies one base from this, so it may be a read error.

The sequenced sample was blood. This receptor was taken from a young man in good health.

The CDR3 is CASSQDWADWDTQYF. The DNA of the CDR3 is TGCGCCAGCAGCCAAGATTGGGCGGACTGGGATACGCAGTATTTT. This chain links TRBV4-3 with TRBJ2-3, with D tentatively TRBD2 (5 bases). Trimming pared 0 bases from V and 6 bases from J, leaving 13 bases between. CDR1 and CDR2 (germline): LGHNA, YSLEER. CDR3 length equals 15 residues.